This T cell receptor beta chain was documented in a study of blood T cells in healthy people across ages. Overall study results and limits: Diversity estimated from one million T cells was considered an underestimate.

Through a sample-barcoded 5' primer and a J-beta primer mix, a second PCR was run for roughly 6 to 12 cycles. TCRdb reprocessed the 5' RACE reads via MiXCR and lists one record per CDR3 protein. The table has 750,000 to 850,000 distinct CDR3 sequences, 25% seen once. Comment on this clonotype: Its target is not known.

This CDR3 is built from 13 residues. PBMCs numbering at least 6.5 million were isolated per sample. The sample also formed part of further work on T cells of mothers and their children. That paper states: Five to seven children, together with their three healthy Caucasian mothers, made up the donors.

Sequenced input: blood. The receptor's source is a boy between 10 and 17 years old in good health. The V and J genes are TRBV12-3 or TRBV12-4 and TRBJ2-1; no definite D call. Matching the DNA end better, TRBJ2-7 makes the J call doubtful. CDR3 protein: CASSFQPSYEQYF. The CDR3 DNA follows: TGTGCCAGCAGTTTCCAGCCATCCTACGAGCAGTACTTC.